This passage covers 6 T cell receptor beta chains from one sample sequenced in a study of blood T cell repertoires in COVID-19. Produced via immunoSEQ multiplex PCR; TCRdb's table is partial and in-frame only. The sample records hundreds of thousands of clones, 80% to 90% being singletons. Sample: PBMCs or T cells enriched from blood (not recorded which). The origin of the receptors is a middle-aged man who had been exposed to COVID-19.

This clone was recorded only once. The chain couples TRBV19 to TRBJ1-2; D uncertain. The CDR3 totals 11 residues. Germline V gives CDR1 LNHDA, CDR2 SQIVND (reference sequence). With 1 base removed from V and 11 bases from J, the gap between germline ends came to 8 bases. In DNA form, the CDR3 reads TGTGCCAGTAGTATAGGGCCTCGATACACCTTC. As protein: CASSIGPRYTF.

The CDR3 DNA follows: TGTGCCAGCAGTTTACGGCAGGGGTCAAACACCATATATTTT. Its protein is CASSLRQGSNTIYF. The rearrangement joins TRBV27 to TRBJ1-3, with a tentative D call TRBD1 (6 bases). Trimming pared 2 bases from V and 6 bases from J, leaving 11 bases between. CDR1 and CDR2 (germline): MNHEY, SMNVEV (reference sequence). This CDR3 has 14 amino acids.

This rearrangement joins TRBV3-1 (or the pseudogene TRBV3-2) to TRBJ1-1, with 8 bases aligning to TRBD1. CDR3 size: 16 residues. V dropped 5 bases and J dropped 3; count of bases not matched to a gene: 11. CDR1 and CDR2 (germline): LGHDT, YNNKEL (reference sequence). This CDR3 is CASSWAPDRVDTEAFF. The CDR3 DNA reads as TGTGCCAGCAGCTGGGCCCCGGACAGGGTGGACACTGAAGCTTTCTTT.

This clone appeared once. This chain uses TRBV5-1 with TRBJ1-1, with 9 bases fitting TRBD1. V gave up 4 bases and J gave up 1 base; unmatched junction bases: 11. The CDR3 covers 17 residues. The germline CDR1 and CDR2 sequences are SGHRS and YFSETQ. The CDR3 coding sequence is TGCGCCAGCAGCGGAAGGACAGGGGCCGCCTCGAACACTGAAGCTTTCTTT. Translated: CASSGRTGAASNTEAFF.

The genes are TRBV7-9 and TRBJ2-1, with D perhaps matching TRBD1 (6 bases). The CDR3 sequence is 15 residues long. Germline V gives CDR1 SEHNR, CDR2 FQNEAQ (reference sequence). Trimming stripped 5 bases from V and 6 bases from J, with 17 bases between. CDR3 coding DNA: TGTGCCAGCAGCCTGGGACATCTGGGGGTCAATGAGCAGTTCTTC. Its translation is CASSLGHLGVNEQFF.

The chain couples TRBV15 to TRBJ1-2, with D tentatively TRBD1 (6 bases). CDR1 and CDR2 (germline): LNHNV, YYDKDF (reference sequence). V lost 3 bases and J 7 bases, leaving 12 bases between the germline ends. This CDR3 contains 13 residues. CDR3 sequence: CATSRAGVSGYTF. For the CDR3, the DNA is TGTGCCACCAGCAGGGCAGGGGTCTCTGGCTACACCTTC.